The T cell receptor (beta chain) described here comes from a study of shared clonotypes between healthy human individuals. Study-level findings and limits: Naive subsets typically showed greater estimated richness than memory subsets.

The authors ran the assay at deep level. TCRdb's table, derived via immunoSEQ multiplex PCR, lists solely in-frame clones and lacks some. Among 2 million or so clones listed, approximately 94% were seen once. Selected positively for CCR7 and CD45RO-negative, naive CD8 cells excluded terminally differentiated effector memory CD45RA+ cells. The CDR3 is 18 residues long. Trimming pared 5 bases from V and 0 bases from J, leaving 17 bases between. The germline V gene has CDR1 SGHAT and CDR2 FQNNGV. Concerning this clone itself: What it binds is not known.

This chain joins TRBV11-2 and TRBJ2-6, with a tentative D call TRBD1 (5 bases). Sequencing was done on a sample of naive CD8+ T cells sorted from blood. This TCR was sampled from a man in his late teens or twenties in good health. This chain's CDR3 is CASSPVGQENSGANVLTF. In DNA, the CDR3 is TGTGCCAGCAGCCCTGTGGGGCAGGAAAACTCTGGGGCCAACGTCCTGACTTTC.